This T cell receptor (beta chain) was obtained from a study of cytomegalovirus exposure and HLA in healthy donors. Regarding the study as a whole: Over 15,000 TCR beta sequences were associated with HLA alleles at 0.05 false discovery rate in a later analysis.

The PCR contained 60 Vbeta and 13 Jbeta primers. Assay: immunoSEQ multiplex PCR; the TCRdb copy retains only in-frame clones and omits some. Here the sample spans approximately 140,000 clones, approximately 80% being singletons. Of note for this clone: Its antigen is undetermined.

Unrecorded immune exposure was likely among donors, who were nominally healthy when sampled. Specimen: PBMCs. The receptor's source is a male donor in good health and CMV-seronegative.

DNA of the CDR3: TGTGCCAGTAGTATCCTCCTTCCTGGGGCCAACGTCCTGACTTTC. This codes for CASSILLPGANVLTF. The chain combines TRBV19 with TRBJ2-6; no firm D call. CDR1 LNHDA and CDR2 SQIVND come from the germline V gene (reference sequence). The length of the CDR3 is 15 residues. The germline V and J ends were trimmed by 3 bases and 2 bases, with 8 bases remaining between them.